The 10 T cell receptor beta chains below were found in one sample sequenced in a study of blood T cell repertoires in COVID-19 (dated by TCRdb to about 2020). Library method: the immunoSEQ multiplex PCR assay. This is the immuneACCESS table as TCRdb keeps it, with only in-frame sequences that have V and J called. A part of the clones is gone; compared with another copy, unresolved V genes explain less than half, and the rest is unexplained. The sample contains about 150,000 clones, around 87% of them found a single time. The ten most abundant clones make up 4% of the sample. The sample was PBMCs or T cells enriched from blood (not recorded which). The source is a woman aged 40 to 55 who had been exposed to COVID-19.

The genes are TRBV29-1 and TRBJ1-6; D is undetermined. The CDR3 is 13 amino acids. V was cut by 5 bases and J by 9 bases, with 14 bases left in between. The germline gives CDR1 SQVTM, CDR2 ANQGSEA. The CDR3 sequence is CSVLWREGSPLHF. In DNA, the CDR3 is TGCAGCGTTTTGTGGCGGGAGGGTTCACCCCTCCACTTT.

The chain joins TRBV5-4 to TRBJ2-7; TRBD2 agrees at 10 bases. The CDR3 runs 15 residues. The V gene end was trimmed by 4 bases and the J gene end by 2 bases; junction bases not matched to a gene: 6. Germline loops: CDR1 SGHNT, CDR2 YYREEE (reference sequence). The CDR3 DNA follows: TGTGCCAGCAGCGCGCTAGCGGGGGTGACCTACGAGCAGTACTTC. This codes for CASSALAGVTYEQYF.

The V and J genes are TRBV4-1 and TRBJ1-1, with 8 bases fitting TRBD1. CDR1 is MGHRA and CDR2 is YSYEKL in the germline V gene. Trimming cost V 3 bases and J 1 base; bases outside gene matches: 13. This CDR3 is 18 amino acids long. CDR3 loop: CASSQGQDKVRANTEAFF. The CDR3 DNA sequence: TGCGCCAGCAGCCAGGGACAGGACAAGGTCCGGGCGAACACTGAAGCTTTCTTT.

The rearrangement uses TRBV7-2 and TRBJ2-3, with D maybe TRBD1 (8 bases). Germline V gives CDR1 SGHTA, CDR2 FQGNSA. The CDR3 loop spans 16 amino acids. Trimming cost V 5 bases and J 1 base, with 16 bases left between them. CDR3 residues: CASSVNRGGGTDTQYF. CDR3 bases: TGTGCCAGCAGCGTAAACAGGGGGGGAGGCACAGATACGCAGTATTTT.

The chain carries TRBV5-1 and TRBJ1-1; 7 bases align to TRBD1. Germline CDR1 is SGHRS and CDR2 is YFSETQ. The CDR3 spans 14 residues. V dropped 4 bases and J dropped 3; count of bases not matched to a gene: 6. CDR3 DNA sequence: TGCGCCAGCAGCCGACAGGGTTTGGACACTGAAGCTTTCTTT. It yields the protein CASSRQGLDTEAFF.

CDR3 region: CASSLKGTSGSYEQYF. CDR3 in DNA: TGTGCCAGCAGTTTAAAAGGGACTAGCGGCTCCTACGAGCAGTACTTC. This chain uses TRBV28 with TRBJ2-7, with TRBD2 matching 11 bases. The CDR3 is 16 residues long. Germline CDR1 MDHEN, CDR2 SYDVKM. J gave up 0 bases and V 2 bases, and 3 bases lay outside the gene matches.

The genes are TRBV6-7 and TRBJ1-6; 10 bases agree with TRBD1. TRBV6-7 belongs to the ORF category, with a function that is uncertain. The CDR3 sequence is 14 residues long. Trimming removed 5 bases from V and 10 bases from J; junction bases left unmatched: 5. CDR3 loop: CASSPDRGRSPLHF. CDR3 DNA: TGTGCCAGCAGTCCAGACAGGGGGCGGTCACCCCTCCACTTT.

This clone was found once. This sequence joins TRBV6-5 and TRBJ2-6; 8 positions agree with TRBD1. The CDR3 is 15 amino acids. Germline CDR1 is MNHEY and CDR2 is SVGAGI. The V and J ends lost 6 bases and 6 bases, in that order; junction bases with no gene match: 7. CDR3 in amino acids: CASSLRTGKANVLTF. In DNA form, the CDR3 reads TGTGCCAGCAGCCTCCGGACAGGGAAGGCCAACGTCCTGACTTTC.

The genes are TRBV6-6 and TRBJ2-2; 12 bases align to TRBD1. This CDR3 contains 17 residues. The germline gives CDR1 MNHNY, CDR2 SVGAGI (reference sequence). J gave up 6 bases and V 5 bases, and 10 bases lay outside the gene matches. The chain's CDR3 is CASSPRGTGGAAGELFF. DNA of the CDR3: TGTGCCAGCAGTCCCAGGGGGACAGGGGGCGCAGCCGGGGAGCTGTTTTTT.

This chain joins TRBV9 and TRBJ2-2; D gene uncertain. The CDR3 loop spans 13 amino acids. The germline CDR1 and CDR2 sequences are SGDLS and YYNGEE. V shed 4 bases and J shed 6 bases, with 10 bases lying between them. The CDR3 nucleotides read TGTGCCAGCAGCCCGAGCCCGGCCGGGGAGCTGTTTTTT. Translated, it gives CASSPSPAGELFF. Drawing the rest from reference TRBV9 and TRBJ2-2, the complete variable domain is DSGVTQTPKHLITATGQRVTLRCSPRSGDLSVYWYQQSLDQGLQFLIQYYNGEERAKGNILERFSAQQFPDLHSELNLSSLELGDSALYFCASSPSPAGELFFGEGSRLTVL.